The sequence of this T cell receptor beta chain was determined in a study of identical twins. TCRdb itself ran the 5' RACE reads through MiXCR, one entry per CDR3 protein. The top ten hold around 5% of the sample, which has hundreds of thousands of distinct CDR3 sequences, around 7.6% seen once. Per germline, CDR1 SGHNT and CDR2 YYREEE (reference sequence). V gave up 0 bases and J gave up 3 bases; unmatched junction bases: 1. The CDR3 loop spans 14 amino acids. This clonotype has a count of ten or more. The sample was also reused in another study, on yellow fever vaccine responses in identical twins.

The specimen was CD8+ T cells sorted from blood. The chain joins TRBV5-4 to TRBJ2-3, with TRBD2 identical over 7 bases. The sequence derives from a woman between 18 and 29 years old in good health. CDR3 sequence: CASSLGSGTDTQYF. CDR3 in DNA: TGTGCCAGCAGCTTGGGTAGCGGGACAGATACGCAGTATTTT. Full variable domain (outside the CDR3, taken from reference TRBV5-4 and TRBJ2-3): ETGVTQSPTHLIKTRGQQVTLRCSSQSGHNTVSWYQQALGQGPQFIFQYYREEENGRGNFPPRFSGLQFPNYSSELNVNALELDDSALYLCASSLGSGTDTQYFGPGTRLTVL.